This T cell receptor beta chain comes out of a study of T cell changes during pregnancy in multiple sclerosis. This table comes from immunoSEQ multiplex PCR, and its TCRdb copy is limited to in-frame clones, with some not included. Among about 100,000 clones listed, approximately 94% were seen once. In its sample, this clone was seen once. The material sequenced was peripheral blood, taken before pregnancy. This sequence was found in a female donor with multiple sclerosis, enrolled in a pregnancy study.

The CDR3 region is CASSLSQGASGYTF. The CDR3 DNA reads TGTGCCAGCAGTTTATCACAGGGGGCGAGTGGCTACACCTTC. The J gene is TRBJ1-2, the V gene TRBV28; 9 nucleotides match TRBD1. This CDR3 comprises 14 residues. Germline assignment: CDR1 MDHEN and CDR2 SYDVKM. Losses at the gene ends were 1 base for V and 7 bases for J; bases not matched to a gene: 4.